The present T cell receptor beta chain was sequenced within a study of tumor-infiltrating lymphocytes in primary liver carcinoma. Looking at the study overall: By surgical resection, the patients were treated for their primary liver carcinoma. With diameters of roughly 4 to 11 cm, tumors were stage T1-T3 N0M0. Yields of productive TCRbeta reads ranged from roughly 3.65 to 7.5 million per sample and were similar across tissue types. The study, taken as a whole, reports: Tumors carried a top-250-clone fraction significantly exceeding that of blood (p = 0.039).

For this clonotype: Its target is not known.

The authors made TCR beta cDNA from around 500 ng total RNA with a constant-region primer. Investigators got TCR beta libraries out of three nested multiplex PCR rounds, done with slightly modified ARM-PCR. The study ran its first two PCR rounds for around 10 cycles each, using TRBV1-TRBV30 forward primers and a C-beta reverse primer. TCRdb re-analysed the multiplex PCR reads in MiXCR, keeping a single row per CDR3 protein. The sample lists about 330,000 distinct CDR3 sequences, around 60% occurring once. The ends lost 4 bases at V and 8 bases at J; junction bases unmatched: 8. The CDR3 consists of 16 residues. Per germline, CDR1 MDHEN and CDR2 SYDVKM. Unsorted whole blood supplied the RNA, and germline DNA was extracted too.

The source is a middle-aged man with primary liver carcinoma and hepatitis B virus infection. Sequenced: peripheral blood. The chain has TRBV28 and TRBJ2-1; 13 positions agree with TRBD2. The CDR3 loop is CASSSRTSGSFDEQFF. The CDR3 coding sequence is TGTGCCAGCAGTTCGAGGACTAGCGGGAGTTTTGATGAGCAGTTCTTC.